Presented here are 16 T cell receptor beta chains from one specimen sequenced in a study of T cell repertoires in cytomegalovirus infection (dated by TCRdb to the late 2010s). Reads for this sample came from an Illumina HiSeq 1500. The raw public reads went through TCRdb reprocessing: fastp at Q25, MiXCR clone calling, in-frame beta chains kept. Rows with a matching CDR3 protein are joined into one entry that keeps the most common DNA and genes. The sample has about 140,000 distinct CDR3 sequences on record, 5% to 6.5% of them singletons. Roughly 18% of the sample comes from the top ten. The sample comprised PBMCs. These receptors were taken from a human donor in good health (CMV status not recorded). Some clones in this sample may be carry-over from other donors' samples.

There are many counts of this clonotype. The rearrangement links TRBV7-2 to TRBJ2-1, with D perhaps TRBD1 or TRBD2 (6 bases each). The V end lost 7 bases, the J end lost 5 bases, and 21 bases lay between the germline ends. This CDR3 has 16 amino acids. The germline CDR1 and CDR2 sequences are SGHTA and FQGNSA. The CDR3, as DNA: TGTGCCAGCACTCCAGTAGGGGGGAGGTGGCACAATGAGCAGTTCTTC. Protein sequence: CASTPVGGRWHNEQFF.

In its sample, this clonotype was seen many times. The rearrangement joins TRBV6-1 to TRBJ2-7; D possibly uses TRBD1 or TRBD2 (5 bases each). CDR3 length equals 13 residues. CDR1 is MNHNS and CDR2 is SASEGT in the germline V gene. Trimming shortened V by 5 bases and J by 0 bases, and 8 bases separated the two germline ends. Here the CDR3 reads CASSWDPSYEQYF. DNA for the CDR3: TGTGCCAGCAGTTGGGACCCCTCCTACGAGCAGTACTTC.

This clonotype was counted between two and nine times. This chain links TRBV28 with TRBJ1-3, with TRBD1 matching over 7 bases. The V segment lost 3 bases and the J segment 4 bases; nucleotides outside the gene matches: 9. Germline lookup yields CDR1 MDHEN and CDR2 SYDVKM. The CDR3 loop spans 16 amino acids. CDR3 nucleotides: TGTGCCAGCAGTTTCTCAGACAGGGAGGAAGGAAACACCATATATTTT. Translating it yields CASSFSDREEGNTIYF.

The sample holds many counts of this clonotype. J is TRBJ2-3 and V is TRBV6-6, with 11 bases lining up with TRBD2. V lost 0 bases, J lost 2 bases, and 4 bases stayed unmatched. The length of the CDR3 is 17 residues. The germline V gene encodes CDR1 MNHNY and CDR2 SVGAGI (reference sequence). CDR3 coding DNA: TGTGCCAGCAGTTACTCGAGGGGACTAGCGGACACAGATACGCAGTATTTT. Its translation is CASSYSRGLADTDTQYF.

The table lists this clonotype with many counts. The J gene is TRBJ1-6, the V gene TRBV6-2 or TRBV6-3, with D possibly matching TRBD1 (6 bases). The germline V gene encodes CDR1 MNHEY and CDR2 SVGEGT. CDR3 length: 15 amino acids. The V end was cut by 2 bases, the J end by 7 bases, with 12 bases between. The CDR3 DNA sequence: TGTGCCAGCAGTTACCTGGGGGCCGGGAATTCACCCCTCCACTTT. It translates to CASSYLGAGNSPLHF.

This clonotype was counted ten times or more. The junction departs from germline at one end; a sequencing error may be responsible. This chain links TRBV7-6 with TRBJ2-1; 9 bases are a match to TRBD2. CDR1 and CDR2 from the germline V gene are SGHVS and FNYEAQ. CDR3 length: 15 amino acids. The CDR3 DNA is TGTGCTAGCAGCTTAGGGCTAGCGGGGAACAATGAGCAGTTCTTC. As protein: CASSLGLAGNNEQFF.

This clonotype was recorded many times. The chain couples TRBV28 to TRBJ2-5, with TRBD2 as a possible D gene (5 bases). The CDR3 extends over 13 amino acids. The ends were cut back, 5 bases at V and 7 bases at J, with 14 bases in the middle. Germline V CDR1 and CDR2: MDHEN, SYDVKM. CDR3 in amino acids: CASSLHGVGTQYF. CDR3 nucleotides: TGTGCCAGCAGTCTTCACGGGGTGGGGACCCAGTACTTC.

This clonotype came up many times. The chain employs TRBV28 and TRBJ1-4; D unclear. CDR1 MDHEN and CDR2 SYDVKM come from the germline V gene. This CDR3 is built from 14 residues. The V gene lost 6 bases and the J gene lost 9 bases, with 17 bases spanning the gap. The CDR3 bases are TGTGCCAGCAGGCCCCCGCGCGACGAACAAAAACTGTTTTTT. Its translation: CASRPPRDEQKLFF. The variable domain in full, completed from reference TRBV28 and TRBJ1-4, reads DVKVTQSSRYLVKRTGEKVFLECVQDMDHENMFWYRQDPGLGLRLIYFSYDVKMKEKGDIPEGYSVSREKKERFSLILESASTNQTSMYLCASRPPRDEQKLFFGSGTQLSVL.

This clonotype was counted at least ten times. The V and J genes are TRBV7-4 and TRBJ1-1, with unresolved D. Germline V gives CDR1 SGHVT, CDR2 SQSDAQ. The CDR3 runs 13 residues. Trimming stripped 5 bases from V and 4 bases from J, with 11 bases between. The CDR3 region is CASSLSMGTEAFF. The CDR3 nucleotides are TGTGCCAGCAGCCTCAGCATGGGCACTGAAGCTTTCTTT.

The chain joins TRBV5-6 to TRBJ2-4; weak D call: TRBD1 (5 bases). This CDR3 is 19 amino acids long. Per germline, CDR1 SGHDT and CDR2 YYEEEE. Trimming stripped 4 bases from V and 5 bases from J, with 28 bases between. The CDR3, as DNA: TGTGCCAGCAGCCCGTTGGCCGGGCTGGGGCGAAGGGAAGAAAACATTCAGTACTTC. It codes for CASSPLAGLGRREENIQYF.

The sample holds many counts of this clonotype. The chain employs TRBV6-5 and TRBJ1-5; perhaps TRBD1 as D (6 bases). Germline V gene data show CDR1 as MNHEY and CDR2 as SVGAGI. V lost 6 bases, J lost 5 bases, and 17 bases lay in between. This CDR3 comprises 15 residues. The CDR3 nucleotides are TGTGCCAGCAGGAGGGTGGCAGGGGCGGATCAGCCCCAGCATTTT. It translates to CASRRVAGADQPQHF.

The rearrangement uses TRBV11-2 and TRBJ2-5, with 7 bases matching TRBD1. The ends lost 4 bases at V and 3 bases at J; junction bases unmatched: 11. From germline, CDR1 is SGHAT and CDR2 FQNNGV. The CDR3 spans 16 residues. CDR3 bases: TGTGCCAGCAGCTCCAATAGGGTGACAGGGAAAGAGACCCAGTACTTC. It yields the protein CASSSNRVTGKETQYF.

This clonotype has at least ten counts. This rearrangement joins TRBV7-2 to TRBJ2-5; possibly TRBD2 for D (6 bases). Germline loops: CDR1 SGHTA, CDR2 FQGNSA. V lost 7 bases, J lost 7 bases, and 19 bases lay in between. The length of the CDR3 is 14 residues. CDR3 loop: CASNLGTDTGTQYF. The DNA for the CDR3 is TGTGCCAGCAACCTCGGGACTGACACTGGGACCCAGTACTTC.

This clonotype occurred many times. The V call is TRBV20-1, the J call TRBJ1-5; D not certain. Germline CDR1 is DFQATT and CDR2 is SNEGSKA (reference sequence). Trimming shortened V by 5 bases and J by 4 bases, and 12 bases separated the two germline ends. The CDR3 length is 13 residues. In nucleotides, the CDR3 is TGCAGTGCTGCTTCCGGGATAAATCAGCCCCAGCATTTT. Its protein is CSAASGINQPQHF.

There are many counts of this clonotype. The chain recombines TRBV7-2 with TRBJ1-2, with D possibly being TRBD1 (6 bases). The V and J ends lost 2 bases and 8 bases respectively, with 12 bases between them. Germline lookup yields CDR1 SGHTA and CDR2 FQGNSA. The CDR3 loop spans 13 amino acids. The CDR3 sequence: CASSLNRDIGYTF. The CDR3 DNA reads TGTGCCAGCAGCTTAAATAGGGACATCGGCTACACCTTC.

The J gene is TRBJ2-5, the V gene TRBV4-2; 11 positions match TRBD2. J was trimmed by 2 bases and V by 4 bases; bases with no gene match: 9. The CDR3 runs to 17 residues. The V gene's germline CDR1 is LGHNA and CDR2 YNFKEQ. DNA of the CDR3: TGTGCCAGCAGCCCAAGCGGGGCTAGCGGGGGGCAAGAGACCCAGTACTTC. It is translated as CASSPSGASGGQETQYF.